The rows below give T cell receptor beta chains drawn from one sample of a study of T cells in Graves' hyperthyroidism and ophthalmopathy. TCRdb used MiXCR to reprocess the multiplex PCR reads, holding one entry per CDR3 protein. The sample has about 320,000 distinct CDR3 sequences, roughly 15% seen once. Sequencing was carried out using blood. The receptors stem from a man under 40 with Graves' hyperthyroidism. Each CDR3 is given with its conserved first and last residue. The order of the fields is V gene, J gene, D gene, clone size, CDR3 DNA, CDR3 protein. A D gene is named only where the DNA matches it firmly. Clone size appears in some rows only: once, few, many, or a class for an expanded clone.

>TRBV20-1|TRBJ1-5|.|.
TGCAGTGCTAGAGATGCCCGGGGGTGGGATCAGCCCCAGCATTTT
CSARDARGWDQPQHF
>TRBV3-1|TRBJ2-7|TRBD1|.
TGTGCCAGCAGTCCCGGGACAGGGGAGGAGGAGCAGTACTTC
CASSPGTGEEEQYF
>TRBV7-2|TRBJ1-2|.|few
TGTGCCAGCAGCCAGCTGGGAGGGGACTATGGCTACACCTTC
CASSQLGGDYGYTF
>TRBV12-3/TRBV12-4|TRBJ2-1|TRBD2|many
TGTGCCAGCAGTACGAGGAGTTACCTAGCGGGAGGGCCTGTCAATGAGCAGTTCTTC
CASSTRSYLAGGPVNEQFF
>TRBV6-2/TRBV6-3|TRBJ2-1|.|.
TGTGCCAGCAGTGGACCGGGACACGCGAATGAGCAGTTCTTC
CASSGPGHANEQFF
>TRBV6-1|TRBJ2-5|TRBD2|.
TGTGCCAGCAGTGAATCGGATATTAGCGGGCAAGAGACCCAGTACTTC
CASSESDISGQETQYF
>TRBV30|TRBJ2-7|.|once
TGTGCCTGGAACAGGGGAGGGTCCTACGAGCAGTACTTC
CAWNRGGSYEQYF
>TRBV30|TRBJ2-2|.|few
TGTGCCTGGAGTGTACTTGAGGTCGGGGAGCTGTTTTTT
CAWSVLEVGELFF
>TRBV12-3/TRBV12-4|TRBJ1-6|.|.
TGTGCCAGCAGACGGGACATGGCGAATTCACCCCTCCACTTT
CASRRDMANSPLHF
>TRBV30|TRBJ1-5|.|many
TGTGCCTGGAGCGGGACGGGTAATCAGCCCCAGCATTTT
CAWSGTGNQPQHF
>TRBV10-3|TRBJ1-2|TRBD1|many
TGTGCCATCAGCGGGGACAGGGCTGACTATGGCTACACCTTC
CAISGDRADYGYTF
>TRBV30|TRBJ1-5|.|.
TGTGCCTGGAGCCTGCCCTCTAGCAATCAGCCCCAGCATTTT
CAWSLPSSNQPQHF
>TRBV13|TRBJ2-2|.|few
TGTGCCAGCAGCTTTTTGACGCGACGGGAGAACACCGGGGAGCTGTTTTTT
CASSFLTRRENTGELFF
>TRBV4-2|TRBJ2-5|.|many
TGTGCCAGCAGCCAAGATTATGCGTCGGCGGGAGAGACCCAGTACTTC
CASSQDYASAGETQYF
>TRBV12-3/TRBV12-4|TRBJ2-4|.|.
TGTGCCAGCAGGACCGGGCAGGCGAGAGACATTCAGTACTTC
CASRTGQARDIQYF
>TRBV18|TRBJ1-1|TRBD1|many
TGTGCCAGCTCACTACAGACAGGGGCGGATAGTGAAGCTTTCTTT
CASSLQTGADSEAFF
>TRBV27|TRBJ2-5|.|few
TGTGCCAGCAGTTTATTTTCCGCTGAAGAGACCCAGTACTTC
CASSLFSAEETQYF
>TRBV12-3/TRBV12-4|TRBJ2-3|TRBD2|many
TGTGCCAGCAGTTTAACTAGCGCGGCGGCAGATACGCAGTATTTT
CASSLTSAAADTQYF
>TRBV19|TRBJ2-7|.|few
TGTGCCACCGCAAGCGAGGGCGGCGAGCAGTACTTC
CATASEGGEQYF
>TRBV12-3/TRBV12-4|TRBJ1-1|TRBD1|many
TGTGCCAGCAGTTTTGTCGGGACAGATGAAGCTTTCTTT
CASSFVGTDEAFF
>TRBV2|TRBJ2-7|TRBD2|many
TGTGCCAGCCTCCCCCTTAGGCGGGGGTCCTACGAGCAGTACTTC
CASLPLRRGSYEQYF
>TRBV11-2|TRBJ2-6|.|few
TGTGCCAGCAGCTTAAGGCCGGGAAGGAGGCCTTACTCTGGGGCCAACGTCCTGACTTTC
CASSLRPGRRPYSGANVLTF
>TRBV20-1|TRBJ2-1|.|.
TGCAGTGCCCAAGGGGGGAGACAGTCCTACAATGAGCAGTTCTTC
CSAQGGRQSYNEQFF
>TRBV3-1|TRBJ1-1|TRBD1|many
TGTGCCAGCAGCCAAACACAGGGGGACACTGAAGCTTTCTTT
CASSQTQGDTEAFF
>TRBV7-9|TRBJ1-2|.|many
TGTGCCAGCAGCGTAACTAAGGGCGACTATGGCTACACCTTC
CASSVTKGDYGYTF
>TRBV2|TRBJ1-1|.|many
TGTGCCAGCAGCAAGGAACAGAACACTGAAGCTTTCTTT
CASSKEQNTEAFF
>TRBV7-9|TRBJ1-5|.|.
TGTGCCAGCAGCGAAAAGGGGAGGGGGAGCAATCAGCCCCAGCATTTT
CASSEKGRGSNQPQHF
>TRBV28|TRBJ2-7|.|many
TGTGCCAGCAGTAGGGGACTTTCGTACGAGCAGTACTTC
CASSRGLSYEQYF
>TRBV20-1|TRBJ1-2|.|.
TGCAGTGCTAGAGATCGGTATGGGGGACTGGTTTCCTTC
CSARDRYGGLVSF
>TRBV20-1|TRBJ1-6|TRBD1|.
TGCAGTGCTGGAGACAGGGACCATTCCTATAATTCACCCCTCCACTTT
CSAGDRDHSYNSPLHF
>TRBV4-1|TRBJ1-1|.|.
TGCGCCAGCAGCCAAGTTCAGGGATTGAACACTGAAGCTTTCTTT
CASSQVQGLNTEAFF
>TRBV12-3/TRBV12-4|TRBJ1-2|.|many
TGTGCCAGCAGCCGGACAACAAACTATGGCTACACCTTC
CASSRTTNYGYTF
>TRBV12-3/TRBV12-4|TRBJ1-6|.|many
TGTGCCAGCAGTCCAGACAGGAATAATTCACCCCTCCACTTT
CASSPDRNNSPLHF
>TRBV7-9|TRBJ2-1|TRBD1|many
TGTGCCAGCAGCCTGCAACAGGGGGCTGGTGGAGATGAGCAGTTCTTC
CASSLQQGAGGDEQFF
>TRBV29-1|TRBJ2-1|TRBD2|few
TGCAGCGCTGAAGCCCCTAGCGGGGCCTACAATGAGCAGTTCTTC
CSAEAPSGAYNEQFF
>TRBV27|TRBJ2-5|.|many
TGTGCCAGCAGTTCGGCAGAAGAAGAGACCCAGTACTTC
CASSSAEEETQYF
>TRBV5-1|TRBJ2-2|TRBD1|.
TGCGCCAGCAGCTGGGGACAGTCATCCGGGGAGCTGTTTTTT
CASSWGQSSGELFF
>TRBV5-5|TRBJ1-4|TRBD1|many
TGTGCCAGCAGCCTGTCAGGGGGCTTAATAGAGGAACTGTTTTTT
CASSLSGGLIEELFF
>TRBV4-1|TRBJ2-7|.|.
TGCGCCAGCAGCCAAGTGGGTGTAGTCGGAGCCTACGAGCAGTACTTC
CASSQVGVVGAYEQYF
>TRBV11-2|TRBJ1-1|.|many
TGTGCCAGCAGCTCCGTGGAGCGCCGCGCTTTCTTT
CASSSVERRAFF
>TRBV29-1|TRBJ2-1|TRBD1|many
TGCAGCGCTCCCCACAGGGGGAGGAATGAGCAGTTCTTC
CSAPHRGRNEQFF
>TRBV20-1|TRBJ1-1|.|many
TGCAGTGCTGTAAGACAGACTAACACTGAAGCTTTCTTT
CSAVRQTNTEAFF
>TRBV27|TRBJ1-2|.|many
TGTGCCAGCACCTCCAGTGCGGGGGATGGCTACACCTTC
CASTSSAGDGYTF
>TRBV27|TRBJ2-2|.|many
TGTGCCAGCAGTTTATCGGTAGCGAGCACCGGGGAGCTGTTTTTT
CASSLSVASTGELFF
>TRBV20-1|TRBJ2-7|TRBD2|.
TGCAGTGCTAGGGGGGGGGTACCACTCTCCTACGAGCAGTACTTC
CSARGGVPLSYEQYF
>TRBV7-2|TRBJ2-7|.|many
TGTGCCAGCAGCCCTGGACTATTCTACGAGCAGTACTTC
CASSPGLFYEQYF
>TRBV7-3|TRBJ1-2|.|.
TGTGCCAGCAGCCAAGTTAGCGGCAGCCCTTTGGGGGGCTACACCTTC
CASSQVSGSPLGGYTF
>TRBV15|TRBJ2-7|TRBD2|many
TGTGCCACCAGCCGGGGGGGGACCTCTTCCTACGAGCAGTACTTC
CATSRGGTSSYEQYF
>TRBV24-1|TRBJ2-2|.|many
TGTGCCACCAGTGTCGGGGGACTGAACACCGGGGAGCTGTTTTTT
CATSVGGLNTGELFF
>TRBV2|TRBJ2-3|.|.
TGTGCCAGCAGGTCGGCCGGGGGTACGCAGTATTTT
CASRSAGGTQYF
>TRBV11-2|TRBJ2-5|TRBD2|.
TGTGCCAGCCACTTAGCGGGAGAGACCCAGTACTTC
CASHLAGETQYF
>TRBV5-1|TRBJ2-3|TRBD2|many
TGCGCCAGCAGCCCGGGACTAGCGGGAGCCGGGGATACGCAGTATTTT
CASSPGLAGAGDTQYF
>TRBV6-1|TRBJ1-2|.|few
TGTGCCAGCAGTGCGGGGGGAAACAGTGGCTACACCTTC
CASSAGGNSGYTF
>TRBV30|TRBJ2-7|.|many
TGTGCCTGGAGTGTTGGAGACAGTCCCTACGAGCAGTACTTC
CAWSVGDSPYEQYF